This T cell receptor beta chain was captured by sequencing in a study of CXCR3-negative and CXCR3-positive naive CD8 T cells. Study-wide results and limits: TRB CDR3 hydrophobicity was greater in CXCR3-positive naive cells than in CXCR3-negative naive cells. Surface CD5 was comparable between naive subsets; TCR strength was inferred from TRB CDR3 properties. Similar TRBV-TRBJ usage characterized naive CXCR3-negative and CXCR3-positive cells; memory cells differed.

Of note for this clonotype: The antigen is undetermined.

The method, 5' RACE with UMI labels, was used to prepare the TRB cDNA libraries. TCRdb derives one entry per CDR3 protein from the 5' RACE reads, leaving out DNA. This sample carries about 62,000 distinct CDR3 sequences, with 3.5% to 5% going to the ten biggest clones. CDR3 length: 16 residues. CDR1 is SEHNR, CDR2 FQNEAQ, per germline (reference sequence). The rearrangement uses TRBV7-9 and TRBJ1-1; the D gene TCRdb calls, TRBD1, cannot be checked with no DNA. This sequence was found in a human donor in good health. Some clones in this sample may be carry-over from other donors' samples. Sequenced input: naive CXCR3- CD8+ T cells from blood. The subset is: CD45RO-CCR7+CD27+CD95- naive CD8+ T cells lacking CXCR3 (TNR3-). CDR3 sequence reads: CASSSNRESMNTEAFF. Variable domain in full (rest from reference TRBV7-9 and TRBJ1-1): DTGVSQNPRHKITKRGQNVTFRCDPISEHNRLYWYRQTLGQGPEFLTYFQNEAQLEKSRLLSDRFSAERPKGSFSTLEIQRTEQGDSAMYLCASSSNRESMNTEAFFGQGTRLTVV.